This paragraph covers one TCR beta chain sequence. Libraries were prepared by immunoSEQ multiplex PCR; TCRdb keeps only in-frame clonotypes and omits some of them. This sample carries approximately 150,000 clones, roughly 90% of them seen once, and the ten largest clones take 1.5% to 2%. Germline V gene lookup returns CDR1 LNHNV and CDR2 YYDKDF (reference sequence). The CDR3 runs 14 residues. Trimming pared 0 bases from V and 10 bases from J, leaving 10 bases between. This sample is part of a study of T cell responses to AZD1222 COVID-19 vaccine. The input for sequencing was peripheral blood, taken 28 days after the second AZD1222 dose. This clonotype was obtained from an adult who received the AZD1222 COVID-19 vaccine. The chain couples TRBV15 to TRBJ1-6; the D is unclear. The CDR3 loop reads CATSRESDRSPLHF. In nucleotides, the CDR3 is TGTGCCACCAGCAGAGAGTCGGATCGCTCACCCCTCCACTTT. The full variable domain, its missing parts supplied by reference TRBV15 and TRBJ1-6, is DAMVIQNPRYQVTQFGKPVTLSCSQTLNHNVMYWYQQKSSQAPKLLFHYYDKDFNNEADTPDNFQSRRPNTSFCFLDIRSPGLGDTAMYLCATSRESDRSPLHFGNGTRLTVT.